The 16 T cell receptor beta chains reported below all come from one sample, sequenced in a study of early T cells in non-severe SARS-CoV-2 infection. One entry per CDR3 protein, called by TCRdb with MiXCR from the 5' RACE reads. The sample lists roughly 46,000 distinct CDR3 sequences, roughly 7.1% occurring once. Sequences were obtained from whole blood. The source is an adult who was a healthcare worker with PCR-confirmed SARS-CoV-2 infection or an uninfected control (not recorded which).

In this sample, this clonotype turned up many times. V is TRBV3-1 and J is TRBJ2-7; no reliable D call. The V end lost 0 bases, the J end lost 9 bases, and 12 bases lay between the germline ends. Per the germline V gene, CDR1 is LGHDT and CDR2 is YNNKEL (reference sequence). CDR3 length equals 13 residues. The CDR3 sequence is CASSQDPARRQYF. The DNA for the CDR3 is TGTGCCAGCAGCCAAGATCCGGCTAGAAGGCAGTACTTC.

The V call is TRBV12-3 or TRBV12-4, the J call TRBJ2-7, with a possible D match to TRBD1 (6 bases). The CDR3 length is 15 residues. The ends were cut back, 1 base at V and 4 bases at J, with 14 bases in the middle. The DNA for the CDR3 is TGTGCCAGCAGTTTAGAGACAGGTTACGGATACGAGCAGTACTTC. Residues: CASSLETGYGYEQYF.

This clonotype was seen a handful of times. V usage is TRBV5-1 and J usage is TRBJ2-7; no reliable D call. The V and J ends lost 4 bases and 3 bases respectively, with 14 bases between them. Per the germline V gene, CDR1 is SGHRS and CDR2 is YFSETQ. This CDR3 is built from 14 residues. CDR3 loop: CASSKDVPNYEQYF. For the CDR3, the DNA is TGCGCCAGCAGCAAGGACGTCCCTAACTACGAGCAGTACTTC.

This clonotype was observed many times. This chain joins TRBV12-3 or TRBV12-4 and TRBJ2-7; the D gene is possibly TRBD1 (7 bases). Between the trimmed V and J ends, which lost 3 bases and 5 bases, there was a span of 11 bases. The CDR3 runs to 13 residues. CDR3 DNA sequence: TGTGCCAGCAGTTTCGGCAGGGGGGACGAGCAGTACTTC. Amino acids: CASSFGRGDEQYF.

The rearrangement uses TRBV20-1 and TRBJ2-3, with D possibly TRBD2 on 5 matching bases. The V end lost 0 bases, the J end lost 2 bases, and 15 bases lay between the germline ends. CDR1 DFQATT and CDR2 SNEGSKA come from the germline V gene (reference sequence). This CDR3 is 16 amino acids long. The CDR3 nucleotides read TGCAGTGCTAGAGACCCAGGACGGGGAAACACAGATACGCAGTATTTT. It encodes CSARDPGRGNTDTQYF.

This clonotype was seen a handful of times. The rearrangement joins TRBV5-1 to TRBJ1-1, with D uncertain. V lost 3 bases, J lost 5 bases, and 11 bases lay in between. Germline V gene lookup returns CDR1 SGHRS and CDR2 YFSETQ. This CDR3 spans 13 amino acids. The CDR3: CASSSSRVTEAFF. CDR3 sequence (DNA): TGCGCCAGCAGCTCCTCCAGAGTGACTGAAGCTTTCTTT.

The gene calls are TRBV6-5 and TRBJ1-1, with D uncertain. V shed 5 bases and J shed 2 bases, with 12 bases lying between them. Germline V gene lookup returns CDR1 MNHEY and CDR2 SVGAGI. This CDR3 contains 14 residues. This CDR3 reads CASSKQRANTEAFF. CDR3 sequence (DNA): TGTGCCAGCAGTAAACAGAGGGCTAACACTGAAGCTTTCTTT.

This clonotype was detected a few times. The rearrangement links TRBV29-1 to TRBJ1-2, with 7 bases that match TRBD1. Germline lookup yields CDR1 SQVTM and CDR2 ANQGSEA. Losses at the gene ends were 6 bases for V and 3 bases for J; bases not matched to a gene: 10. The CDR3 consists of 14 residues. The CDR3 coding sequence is TGCAGCGTACTGTTCGACAGGGTCGACTATGGCTACACCTTC. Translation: CSVLFDRVDYGYTF.

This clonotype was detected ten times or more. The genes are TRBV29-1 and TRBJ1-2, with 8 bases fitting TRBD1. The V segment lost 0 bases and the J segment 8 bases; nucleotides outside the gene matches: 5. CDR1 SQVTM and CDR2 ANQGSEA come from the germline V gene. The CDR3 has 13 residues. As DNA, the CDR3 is TGCAGCGTTGAAGAGTACAGGGGGGGCGGCTACACCTTC. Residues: CSVEEYRGGGYTF.

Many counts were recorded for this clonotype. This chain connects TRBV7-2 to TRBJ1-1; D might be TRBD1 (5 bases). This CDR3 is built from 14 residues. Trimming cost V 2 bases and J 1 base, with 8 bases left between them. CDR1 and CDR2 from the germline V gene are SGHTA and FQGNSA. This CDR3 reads CASSLQGGNTEAFF. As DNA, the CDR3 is TGTGCCAGCAGCTTACAGGGAGGGAACACTGAAGCTTTCTTT.

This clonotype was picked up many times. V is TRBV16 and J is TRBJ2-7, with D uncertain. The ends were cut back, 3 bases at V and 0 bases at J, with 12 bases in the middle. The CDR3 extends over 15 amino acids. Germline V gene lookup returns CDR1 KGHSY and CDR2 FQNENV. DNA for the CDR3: TGTGCCAGCAGCCAGTCCATCGATAGCTCCTACGAGCAGTACTTC. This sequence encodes CASSQSIDSSYEQYF.

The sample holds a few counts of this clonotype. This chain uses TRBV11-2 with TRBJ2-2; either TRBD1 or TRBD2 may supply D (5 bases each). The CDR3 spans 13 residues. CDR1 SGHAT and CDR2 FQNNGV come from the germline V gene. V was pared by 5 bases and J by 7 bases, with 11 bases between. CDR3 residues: CASSPDSGGELFF. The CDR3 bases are TGTGCCAGCAGCCCTGACAGCGGCGGGGAGCTGTTTTTT. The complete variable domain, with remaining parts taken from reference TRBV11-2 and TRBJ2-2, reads EAGVAQSPRYKIIEKRQSVAFWCNPISGHATLYWYQQILGQGPKLLIQFQNNGVVDDSQLPKDRFSAERLKGVDSTLKIQPAKLEDSAVYLCASSPDSGGELFFGEGSRLTVL.

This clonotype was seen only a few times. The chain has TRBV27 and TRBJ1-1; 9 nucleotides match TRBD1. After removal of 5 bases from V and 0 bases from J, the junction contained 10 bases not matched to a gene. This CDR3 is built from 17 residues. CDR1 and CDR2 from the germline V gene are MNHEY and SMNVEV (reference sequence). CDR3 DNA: TGTGCCAGCAGTACCCGGGACAGGGCTTCTATGAACACTGAAGCTTTCTTT. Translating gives CASSTRDRASMNTEAFF.

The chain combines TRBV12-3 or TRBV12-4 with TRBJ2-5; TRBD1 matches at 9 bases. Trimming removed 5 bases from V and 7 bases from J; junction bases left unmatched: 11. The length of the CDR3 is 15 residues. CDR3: CASSPRTGARLTQYF. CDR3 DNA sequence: TGTGCCAGCAGTCCTCGGACAGGGGCAAGATTGACCCAGTACTTC.

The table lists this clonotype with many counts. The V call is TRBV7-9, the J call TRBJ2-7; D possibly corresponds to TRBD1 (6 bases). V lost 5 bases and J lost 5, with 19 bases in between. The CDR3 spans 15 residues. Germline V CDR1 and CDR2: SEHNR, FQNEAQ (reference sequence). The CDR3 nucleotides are TGTGCCAGCAGCCCCCCCCGAGCAGGGGAGCACGAGCAGTACTTC. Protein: CASSPPRAGEHEQYF.

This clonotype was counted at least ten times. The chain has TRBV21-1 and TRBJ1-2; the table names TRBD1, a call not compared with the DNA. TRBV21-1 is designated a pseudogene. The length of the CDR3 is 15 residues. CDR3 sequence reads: CASSKVIPGSYGYTF. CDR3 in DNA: TGTGCCAGCAGCAAAGTGATTCCGGGTTCCTATGGCTACACCTTC.